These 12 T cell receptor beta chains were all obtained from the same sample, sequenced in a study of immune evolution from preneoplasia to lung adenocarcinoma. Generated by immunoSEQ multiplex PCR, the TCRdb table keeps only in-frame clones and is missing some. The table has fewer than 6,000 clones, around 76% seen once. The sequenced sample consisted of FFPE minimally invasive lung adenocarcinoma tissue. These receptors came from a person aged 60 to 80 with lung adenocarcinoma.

The CDR3 bases are TGTGCCAGCAAATTAGCGGGGTTTACAGATACGCAGTATTTT. Protein: CASKLAGFTDTQYF. The J gene is TRBJ2-3, the V gene TRBV6-6, with 8 bases that match TRBD2. Germline-derived CDR1 and CDR2 are MNHNY and SVGAGI (reference sequence). Trimming removed 7 bases from V and 3 bases from J; junction bases left unmatched: 6. The CDR3 totals 14 residues.

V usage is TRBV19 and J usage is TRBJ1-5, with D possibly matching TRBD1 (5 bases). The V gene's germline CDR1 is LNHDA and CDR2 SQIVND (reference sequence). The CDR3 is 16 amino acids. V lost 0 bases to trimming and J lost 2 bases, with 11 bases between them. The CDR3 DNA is TGTGCCAGTAGTATAGATAAAGGCAGGGGCAATCAGCCCCAGCATTTT. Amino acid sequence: CASSIDKGRGNQPQHF.

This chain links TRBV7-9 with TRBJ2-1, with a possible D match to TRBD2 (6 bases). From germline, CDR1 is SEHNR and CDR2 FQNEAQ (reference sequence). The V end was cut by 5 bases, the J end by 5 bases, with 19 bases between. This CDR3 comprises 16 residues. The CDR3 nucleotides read TGTGCCAGCAGCGAGAATCGGAGGGACGGCAACAATGAGCAGTTCTTC. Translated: CASSENRRDGNNEQFF.

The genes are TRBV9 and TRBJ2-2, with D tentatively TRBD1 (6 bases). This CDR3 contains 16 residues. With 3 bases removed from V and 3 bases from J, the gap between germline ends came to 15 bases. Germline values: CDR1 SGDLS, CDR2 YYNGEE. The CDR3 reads CASSARGVVDTGELFF. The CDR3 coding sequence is TGTGCCAGCAGCGCCAGGGGAGTCGTGGACACCGGGGAGCTGTTTTTT.

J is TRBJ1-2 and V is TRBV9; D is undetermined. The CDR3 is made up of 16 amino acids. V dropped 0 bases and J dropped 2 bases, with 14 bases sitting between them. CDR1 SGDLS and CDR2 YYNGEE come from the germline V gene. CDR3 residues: CASSVAIAGTNYGYTF. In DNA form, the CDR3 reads TGTGCCAGCAGCGTAGCTATAGCAGGAACGAACTATGGCTACACCTTC.

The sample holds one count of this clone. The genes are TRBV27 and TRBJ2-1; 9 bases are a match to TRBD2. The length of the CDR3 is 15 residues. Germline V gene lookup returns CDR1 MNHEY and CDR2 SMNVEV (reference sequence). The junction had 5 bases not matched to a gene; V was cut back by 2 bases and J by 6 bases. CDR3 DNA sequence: TGTGCCAGCAGTTTAGCGGGGGGGCTGGGCAATGAGCAGTTCTTC. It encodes CASSLAGGLGNEQFF.

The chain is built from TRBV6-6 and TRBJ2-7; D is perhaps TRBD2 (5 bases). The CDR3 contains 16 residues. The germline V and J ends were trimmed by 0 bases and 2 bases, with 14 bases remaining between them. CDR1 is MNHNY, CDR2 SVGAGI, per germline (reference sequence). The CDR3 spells CASSYSPRTGTYEQYF. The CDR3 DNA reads TGTGCCAGCAGTTACTCTCCCAGAACCGGGACCTACGAGCAGTACTTC.

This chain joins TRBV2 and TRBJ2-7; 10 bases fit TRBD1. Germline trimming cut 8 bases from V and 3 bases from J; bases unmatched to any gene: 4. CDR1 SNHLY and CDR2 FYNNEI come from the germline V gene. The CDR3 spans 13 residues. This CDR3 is CASQGQGGYEQYF. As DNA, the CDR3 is TGTGCCAGCCAAGGACAGGGGGGCTACGAGCAGTACTTC. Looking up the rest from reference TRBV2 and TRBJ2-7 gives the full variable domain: EPEVTQTPSHQVTQMGQEVILRCVPISNHLYFYWYRQILGQKVEFLVSFYNNEISEKSEIFDDQFSVERPDGSNFTLKIRSTKLEDSAMYFCASQGQGGYEQYFGPGTRLTVT.

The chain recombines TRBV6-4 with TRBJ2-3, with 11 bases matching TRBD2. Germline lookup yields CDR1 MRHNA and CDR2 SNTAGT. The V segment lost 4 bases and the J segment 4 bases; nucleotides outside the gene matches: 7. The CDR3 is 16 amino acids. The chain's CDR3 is CASSVTSGGKADTQYF. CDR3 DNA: TGTGCCAGCAGTGTCACTAGCGGGGGAAAGGCAGATACGCAGTATTTT.

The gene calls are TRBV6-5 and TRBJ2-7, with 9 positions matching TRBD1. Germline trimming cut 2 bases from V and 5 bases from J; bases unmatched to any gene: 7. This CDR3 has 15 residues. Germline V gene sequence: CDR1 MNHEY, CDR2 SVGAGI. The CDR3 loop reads CASSYPPGQGHEQYF. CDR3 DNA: TGTGCCAGCAGTTACCCACCGGGACAGGGCCACGAGCAGTACTTC.

CDR3: CASRKGQPGDTIYF. CDR3 DNA: TGTGCCAGCAGGAAAGGACAGCCTGGGGACACCATATATTTT. The rearrangement joins TRBV13 to TRBJ1-3; weak D call: TRBD1 (6 bases). V was shortened by 6 bases and J by 8 bases, with 17 bases between the two germline ends. This CDR3 spans 14 amino acids. Germline-derived CDR1 and CDR2 are PRHDT and FYEKMQ (reference sequence).

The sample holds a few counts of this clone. The CDR3 loop reads CASSSMTGAYNEQFF. The CDR3, as DNA: TGCGCCAGCAGCTCCATGACAGGCGCCTACAATGAGCAGTTCTTC. The J gene is TRBJ2-1, the V gene TRBV5-1, with TRBD1 as a possible D gene (6 bases). Germline values: CDR1 SGHRS, CDR2 YFSETQ. V lost 3 bases and J 2 bases, leaving 12 bases between the germline ends. The CDR3 covers 15 residues.